This entry lists 17 T cell receptor beta chains sequenced from one sample in a study of blood T cell repertoires in COVID-19. The method was immunoSEQ multiplex PCR; TCRdb's version includes in-frame clones alone and lacks a portion of them. This sample has about 190,000 clones, with approximately 82% found just once. Material: peripheral blood. The receptors were sampled from a woman of 80 years or more with active or convalescent COVID-19.

The chain couples TRBV6-5 to TRBJ1-1; no firm D call. Trimming left V 0 bases short and J 0 bases short, with 8 bases between. Looked up from germline, CDR1 is MNHEY and CDR2 is SVGAGI. The length of the CDR3 is 15 residues. CDR3 residues: CASSYSFGVNTEAFF. In DNA, the CDR3 is TGTGCCAGCAGTTACTCGTTCGGGGTGAACACTGAAGCTTTCTTT.

The chain carries TRBV19 and TRBJ1-2; D is unresolved. The CDR3 loop spans 15 amino acids. Trimming took 0 bases from V and 1 from J, leaving 9 bases between them. Germline loops: CDR1 LNHDA, CDR2 SQIVND (reference sequence). The CDR3 DNA reads as TGTGCCAGTAGTATAGATAGAGGTGATAACTATGGCTACACCTTC. Translation: CASSIDRGDNYGYTF. The full variable domain, its missing parts supplied by reference TRBV19 and TRBJ1-2, is DGGITQSPKYLFRKEGQNVTLSCEQNLNHDAMYWYRQDPGQGLRLIYYSQIVNDFQKGDIAEGYSVSREKKESFPLTVTSAQKNPTAFYLCASSIDRGDNYGYTFGSGTRLTVV.

The chain joins TRBV6-5 to TRBJ2-3; 12 nucleotides agree with TRBD2. This CDR3 has 15 amino acids. The junction had 5 bases not matched to a gene; V was cut back by 4 bases and J by 6 bases. Looked up from germline, CDR1 is MNHEY and CDR2 is SVGAGI. CDR3 nucleotides: TGTGCCAGCAGTTCAGGACTAGCGGGATGGGATACGCAGTATTTT. Translated: CASSSGLAGWDTQYF.

The chain combines TRBV10-3 with TRBJ1-2; 8 bases agree with TRBD1. CDR1 ENHRY and CDR2 SYGVKD come from the germline V gene. The V gene end was trimmed by 4 bases and the J gene end by 8 bases; junction bases not matched to a gene: 12. There are 15 residues in the CDR3. CDR3: CAISVGKDRVEGYTF. The CDR3 nucleotides are TGTGCCATCAGTGTCGGGAAGGACAGGGTAGAAGGCTACACCTTC.

The table lists this clone with a count of one. This chain connects TRBV20-1 to TRBJ1-1; no clear D gene. The CDR3 totals 11 residues. The germline V gene encodes CDR1 DFQATT and CDR2 SNEGSKA (reference sequence). V lost 5 bases, J lost 3 bases, and 7 bases lay in between. The CDR3 loop reads CSAPRYTEAFF. The CDR3 DNA reads TGCAGTGCTCCACGGTACACTGAAGCTTTCTTT.

This rearrangement joins TRBV3-1 (or the pseudogene TRBV3-2) to TRBJ2-3; D not resolved. The V and J ends lost 1 base and 0 bases respectively, with 8 bases between them. Germline CDR1 reads LGHDT; CDR2 reads YNNKEL (reference sequence). The CDR3 spans 15 residues. The CDR3 protein is CASSQAVFSTDTQYF. The CDR3 DNA sequence: TGTGCCAGCAGCCAAGCCGTGTTTAGCACAGATACGCAGTATTTT.

V is TRBV18 and J is TRBJ2-7; 7 bases map to TRBD1. This CDR3 is 14 amino acids long. Germline trimming cut 5 bases from V and 4 bases from J; bases unmatched to any gene: 8. Germline loops: CDR1 KGHSH, CDR2 LQKENI. Here the CDR3 reads CASSSQGQSYEQYF. The CDR3 DNA reads TGTGCCAGCTCATCCCAGGGACAGAGTTACGAGCAGTACTTC.

The rearrangement uses TRBV5-1 and TRBJ2-1; 8 bases are a match to TRBD1. This CDR3 has 16 residues. Looked up from germline, CDR1 is SGHRS and CDR2 is YFSETQ. V gave up 4 bases and J gave up 2 bases; unmatched junction bases: 8. The CDR3 is CASSLGAGGAYNEQFF. The DNA of the CDR3 is TGCGCCAGCAGCCTAGGTGCAGGGGGCGCCTACAATGAGCAGTTCTTC.

The chain carries TRBV9 and TRBJ1-6; D not certain. This CDR3 has 15 amino acids. Trimming shortened V by 3 bases and J by 4 bases, and 11 bases separated the two germline ends. From germline, CDR1 is SGDLS and CDR2 YYNGEE. The CDR3: CASSGRSRYNSPLHF. The CDR3 nucleotides are TGTGCCAGCAGCGGACGTTCGAGGTATAATTCACCCCTCCACTTT. The whole variable domain, remainder taken from reference TRBV9 and TRBJ1-6, is DSGVTQTPKHLITATGQRVTLRCSPRSGDLSVYWYQQSLDQGLQFLIQYYNGEERAKGNILERFSAQQFPDLHSELNLSSLELGDSALYFCASSGRSRYNSPLHFGNGTRLTVT.

This clone was observed a handful of times. The rearrangement joins TRBV2 to TRBJ2-1; TRBD2 aligns across 11 bases. Germline CDR1 SNHLY, CDR2 FYNNEI. This CDR3 has 15 residues. With V trimmed by 5 bases and J by 4 bases, 4 bases remained unmatched. The CDR3 spells CASSITSGRYNEQFF. CDR3 DNA sequence: TGTGCCAGCAGTATAACTAGCGGGAGATACAATGAGCAGTTCTTC.

The rearrangement links TRBV2 to TRBJ2-2, with 11 bases that match TRBD2. The V gene end was trimmed by 8 bases and the J gene end by 4 bases; junction bases not matched to a gene: 9. CDR3 size: 16 residues. Germline V gene sequence: CDR1 SNHLY, CDR2 FYNNEI. The CDR3 is CASLSGRAGGTGELFF. CDR3 DNA sequence: TGTGCCAGCCTTAGCGGGAGGGCCGGGGGCACCGGGGAGCTGTTTTTT.

In the case of this clone: Distinct nucleotide sequences in the sample also encode this CDR3. V is TRBV6-5 and J is TRBJ2-7, with 9 nucleotides matching TRBD1. V trimming: 6 bases; J trimming: 4 bases; junction bases outside the gene matches: 1. CDR1 MNHEY and CDR2 SVGAGI come from the germline V gene. The CDR3 is made up of 12 amino acids. Written as DNA, the CDR3 is TGTGCCAGCAGGGACAGGGGATACGAGCAGTACTTC. This translates into CASRDRGYEQYF.

The genes are TRBV14 and TRBJ2-5; possibly TRBD2 for D (6 bases). Trimming removed 4 bases at V and 2 bases at J, with 8 bases between. The CDR3 consists of 13 residues. Germline CDR1 SGHDN, CDR2 FVKESK. The CDR3 is CASSRGVQETQYF. CDR3 sequence (DNA): TGTGCCAGCAGCCGGGGGGTACAAGAGACCCAGTACTTC.

This sequence joins TRBV6-5 and TRBJ1-1; 7 positions match TRBD1. The trim removed 7 bases at V and 0 bases at J, leaving 5 bases unmatched. This CDR3 spans 14 amino acids. Germline CDR1 MNHEY, CDR2 SVGAGI. As DNA, the CDR3 is TGTGCCAGCACAGAGACAGGGCTGAACACTGAAGCTTTCTTT. Its translation: CASTETGLNTEAFF.

The chain joins TRBV11-1 to TRBJ2-1; D call uncertain. V gave up 0 bases and J gave up 3 bases, with 6 bases separating them. The CDR3 has 14 residues. Germline V gene data show CDR1 as SGHAT and CDR2 as FQDESV (reference sequence). CDR3 amino acids: CASSLAHSYNEQFF. DNA of the CDR3: TGTGCCAGCAGCTTAGCGCACAGCTACAATGAGCAGTTCTTC.

The chain recombines TRBV18 with TRBJ2-7, with a tentative D call TRBD2 (5 bases). Germline V gene data show CDR1 as KGHSH and CDR2 as LQKENI. V gave up 6 bases and J gave up 5 bases, with 11 bases separating them. The CDR3 totals 12 residues. CDR3 sequence: CASSFSGDEQYF. In DNA, the CDR3 is TGTGCCAGCTCTTTCTCCGGGGACGAGCAGTACTTC.

This rearrangement joins TRBV23-1 to TRBJ2-1; 11 bases align to TRBD2. TRBV23-1 counts as an open reading frame of uncertain function. CDR3 size: 15 residues. The ends lost 4 bases at V and 10 bases at J; junction bases unmatched: 9. Written as DNA, the CDR3 is TGCGCCAGCAGTCTGGAACTAGCGGGAGACGAGGAGCAGTTCTTC. Its translation is CASSLELAGDEEQFF.